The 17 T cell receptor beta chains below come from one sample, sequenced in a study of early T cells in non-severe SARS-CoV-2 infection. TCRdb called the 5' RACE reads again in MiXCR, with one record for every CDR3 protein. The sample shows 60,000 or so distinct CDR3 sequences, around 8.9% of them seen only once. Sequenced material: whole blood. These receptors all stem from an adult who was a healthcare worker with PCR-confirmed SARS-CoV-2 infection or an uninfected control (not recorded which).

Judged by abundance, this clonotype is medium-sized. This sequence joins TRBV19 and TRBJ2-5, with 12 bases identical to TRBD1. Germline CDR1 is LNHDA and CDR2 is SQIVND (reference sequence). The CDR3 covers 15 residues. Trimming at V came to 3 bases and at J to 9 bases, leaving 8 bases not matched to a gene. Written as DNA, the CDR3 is TGTGCCAGTAGTATCCCGGGACAGGGGGCGAGAGCCCAGTACTTC. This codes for CASSIPGQGARAQYF.

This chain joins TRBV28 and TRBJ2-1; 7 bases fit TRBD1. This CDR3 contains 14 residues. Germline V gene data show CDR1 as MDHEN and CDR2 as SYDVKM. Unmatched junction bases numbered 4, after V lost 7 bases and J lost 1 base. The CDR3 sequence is CASNRGPSYNEQFF. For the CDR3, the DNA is TGTGCCAGCAACAGGGGTCCGTCCTACAATGAGCAGTTCTTC. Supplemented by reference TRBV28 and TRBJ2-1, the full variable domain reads DVKVTQSSRYLVKRTGEKVFLECVQDMDHENMFWYRQDPGLGLRLIYFSYDVKMKEKGDIPEGYSVSREKKERFSLILESASTNQTSMYLCASNRGPSYNEQFFGPGTRLTVL.

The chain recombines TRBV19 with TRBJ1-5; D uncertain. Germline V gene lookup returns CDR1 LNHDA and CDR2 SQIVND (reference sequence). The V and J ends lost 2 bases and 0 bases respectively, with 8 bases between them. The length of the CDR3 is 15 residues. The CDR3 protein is CASSIRQDSNQPQHF. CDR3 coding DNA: TGTGCCAGTAGTATACGGCAGGATAGCAATCAGCCCCAGCATTTT.

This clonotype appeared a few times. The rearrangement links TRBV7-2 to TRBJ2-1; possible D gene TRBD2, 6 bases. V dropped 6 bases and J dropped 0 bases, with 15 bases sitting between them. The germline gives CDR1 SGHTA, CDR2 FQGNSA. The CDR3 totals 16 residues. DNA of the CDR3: TGTGCCAGCAGACGTACTAGCAGCAGCTCCTACAATGAGCAGTTCTTC. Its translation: CASRRTSSSSYNEQFF.

The CDR3 spells CASSLAGRSSTDTQYF. CDR3 nucleotides: TGTGCCAGCAGCTTGGCGGGCAGATCTAGCACAGATACGCAGTATTTT. The V and J genes are TRBV5-4 and TRBJ2-3; D is undetermined. The ends were cut back, 0 bases at V and 0 bases at J, with 11 bases in the middle. The CDR3 contains 16 residues. Germline values: CDR1 SGHNT, CDR2 YYREEE (reference sequence).

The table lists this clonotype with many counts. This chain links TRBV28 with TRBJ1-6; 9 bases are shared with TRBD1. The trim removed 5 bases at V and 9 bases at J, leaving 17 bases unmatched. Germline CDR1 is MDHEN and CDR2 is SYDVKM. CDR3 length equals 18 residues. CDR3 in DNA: TGTGCCAGCAGTCCCCTGGAGCCAGGGACAGGGCTGGGTTCACCCCTCCACTTT. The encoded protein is CASSPLEPGTGLGSPLHF.

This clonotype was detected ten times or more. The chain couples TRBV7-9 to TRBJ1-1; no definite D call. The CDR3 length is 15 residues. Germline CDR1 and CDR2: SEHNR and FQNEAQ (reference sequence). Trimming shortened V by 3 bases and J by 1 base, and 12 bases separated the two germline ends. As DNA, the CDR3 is TGTGCCAGCAGCTTCGCCGAAGACTCGAACACTGAAGCTTTCTTT. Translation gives CASSFAEDSNTEAFF.

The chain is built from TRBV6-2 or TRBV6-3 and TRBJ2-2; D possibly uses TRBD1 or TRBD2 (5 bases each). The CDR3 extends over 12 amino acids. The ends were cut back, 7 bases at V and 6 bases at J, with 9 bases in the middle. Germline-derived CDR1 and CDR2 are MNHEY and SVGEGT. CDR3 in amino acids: CASMQGPGELFF. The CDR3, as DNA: TGTGCCAGCATGCAGGGACCCGGGGAGCTGTTTTTT.

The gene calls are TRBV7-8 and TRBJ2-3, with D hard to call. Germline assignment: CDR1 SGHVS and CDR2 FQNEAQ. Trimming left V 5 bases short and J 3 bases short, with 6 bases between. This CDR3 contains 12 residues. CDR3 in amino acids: CASSLQTDTQYF. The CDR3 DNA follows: TGTGCCAGCAGCCTACAGACAGATACGCAGTATTTT.

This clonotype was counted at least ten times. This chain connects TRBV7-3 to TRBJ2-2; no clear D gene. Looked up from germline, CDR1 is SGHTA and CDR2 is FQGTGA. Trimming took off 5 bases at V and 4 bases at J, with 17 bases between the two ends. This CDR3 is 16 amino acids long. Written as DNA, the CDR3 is TGTGCCAGCAGCCTGCAGCCTAGGTCCGGCACCGGGGAGCTGTTTTTT. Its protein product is CASSLQPRSGTGELFF.

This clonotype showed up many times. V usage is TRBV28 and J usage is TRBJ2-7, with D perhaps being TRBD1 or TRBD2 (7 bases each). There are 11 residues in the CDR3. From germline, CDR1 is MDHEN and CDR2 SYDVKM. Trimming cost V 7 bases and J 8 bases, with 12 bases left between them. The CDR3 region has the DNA TGTGCCAGCACCAGGGGGGGGAAGCAGTACTTC. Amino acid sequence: CASTRGGKQYF.

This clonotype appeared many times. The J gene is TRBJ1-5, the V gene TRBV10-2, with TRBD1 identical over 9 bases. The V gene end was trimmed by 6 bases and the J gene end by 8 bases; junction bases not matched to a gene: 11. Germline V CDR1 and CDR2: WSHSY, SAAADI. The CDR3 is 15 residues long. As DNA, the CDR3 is TGCGCCAGCAGGCTCGGGACAGGGCGAGTAGAGCCCCAGCATTTT. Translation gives CASRLGTGRVEPQHF.

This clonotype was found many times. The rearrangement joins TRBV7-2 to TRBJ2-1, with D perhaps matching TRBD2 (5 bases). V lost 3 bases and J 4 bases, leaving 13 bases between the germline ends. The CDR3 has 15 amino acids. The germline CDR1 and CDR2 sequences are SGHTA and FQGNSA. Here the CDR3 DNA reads TGTGCCAGCAGCTTTGAGGGAGAATTGTACAATGAGCAGTTCTTC. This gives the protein CASSFEGELYNEQFF.

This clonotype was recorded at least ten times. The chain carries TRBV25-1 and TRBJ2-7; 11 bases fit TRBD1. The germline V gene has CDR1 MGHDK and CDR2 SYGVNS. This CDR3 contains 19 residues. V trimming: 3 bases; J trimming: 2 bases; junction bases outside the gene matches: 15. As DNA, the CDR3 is TGTGCCAGCAGTGACGTACCGGGACAGGGGGATTTCACCCCCTACGAGCAGTACTTC. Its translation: CASSDVPGQGDFTPYEQYF.

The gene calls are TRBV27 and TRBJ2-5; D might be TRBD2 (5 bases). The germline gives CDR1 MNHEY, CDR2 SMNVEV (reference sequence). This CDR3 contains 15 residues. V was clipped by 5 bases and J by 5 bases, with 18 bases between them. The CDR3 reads CASSKLDTPRETQYF. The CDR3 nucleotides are TGTGCCAGCAGTAAACTAGATACACCCCGGGAGACCCAGTACTTC.

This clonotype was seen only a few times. This chain's CDR3 is CASSLGGRTYNEQFF. DNA for the CDR3: TGCGCCAGCAGCTTGGGCGGGAGGACCTACAATGAGCAGTTCTTC. The chain uses TRBV5-1 and TRBJ2-1, with TRBD2 matching 8 bases. Germline assignment: CDR1 SGHRS and CDR2 YFSETQ. The V segment lost 0 bases and the J segment 2 bases; nucleotides outside the gene matches: 1. The CDR3 loop spans 15 amino acids.

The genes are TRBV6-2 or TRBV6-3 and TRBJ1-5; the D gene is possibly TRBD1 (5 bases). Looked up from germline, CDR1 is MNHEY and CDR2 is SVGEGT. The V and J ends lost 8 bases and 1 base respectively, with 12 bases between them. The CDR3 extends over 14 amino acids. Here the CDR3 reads CASFAGPSNQPQHF. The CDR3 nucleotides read TGTGCCAGCTTCGCGGGACCGAGCAATCAGCCCCAGCATTTT.